These 10 T cell receptor beta chains were all obtained from the same sample, sequenced in a study of blood T cell repertoires in COVID-19. Using immunoSEQ multiplex PCR, the repertoire was profiled, and TCRdb retains in-frame clones only, with some absent. The table has around 99,000 clones, approximately 85% seen once. Specimen: peripheral blood. These receptors originate from an elderly woman with active or convalescent COVID-19.

In DNA form, the CDR3 reads TGTGCCAGTGAGTCTAGCGGGAGAACCTACAATGAGCAGTTCTTC. Translating gives CASESSGRTYNEQFF. The V and J genes are TRBV6-6 and TRBJ2-1, with 10 bases lining up with TRBD2. This CDR3 region has 15 residues. Losses at the gene ends were 9 bases for V and 2 bases for J; bases not matched to a gene: 7. The germline gives CDR1 MNHNY, CDR2 SVGAGI (reference sequence).

The V and J genes are TRBV5-4 and TRBJ2-7; no reliable D call. The germline CDR1 and CDR2 sequences are SGHNT and YYREEE (reference sequence). This CDR3 has 13 residues. Trimming took 3 bases from V and 6 from J, leaving 13 bases between them. This CDR3 reads CASSSLSRREQYF. The CDR3 DNA reads TGTGCCAGCAGCTCCCTCTCGCGCCGCGAGCAGTACTTC.

The rearrangement links TRBV15 to TRBJ2-1; the D gene is possibly TRBD2 (5 bases). The CDR3 spans 13 residues. Per the germline V gene, CDR1 is LNHNV and CDR2 is YYDKDF (reference sequence). V was trimmed by 8 bases and J by 2 bases, leaving 10 bases between them. CDR3 in amino acids: CATESGTYNEQFF. Written as DNA, the CDR3 is TGTGCCACCGAAAGCGGAACCTACAATGAGCAGTTCTTC.

The rearrangement uses TRBV10-1 and TRBJ2-7; D is possibly TRBD2 (5 bases). Between the trimmed V and J ends, which lost 2 bases and 0 bases, there was a span of 8 bases. Germline V CDR1 and CDR2: WNHNN, SYGVQD (reference sequence). CDR3 length: 14 residues. The CDR3 region is CASSEAGSSYEQYF. DNA of the CDR3: TGCGCCAGCAGTGAGGCGGGTAGCTCCTACGAGCAGTACTTC.

The chain employs TRBV23-1 and TRBJ2-6; TRBD1 matches at 9 bases. TRBV23-1 is treated as an ORF (open reading frame) with a function not yet certain. This CDR3 is built from 18 residues. Trimming at V came to 5 bases and at J to 1 base, leaving 9 bases not matched to a gene. CDR3 protein: CASSNTGTGISGANVLTF. CDR3 bases: TGCGCCAGCAGTAATACCGGGACAGGGATTTCTGGGGCCAACGTCCTGACTTTC.

The chain couples TRBV11-2 to TRBJ2-3; D may be TRBD1 (7 bases). In germline, CDR1 is SGHAT, CDR2 FQNNGV. The CDR3 has 14 amino acids. V shed 5 bases and J shed 4 bases, with 13 bases lying between them. The CDR3 reads CASSDPRGADTQYF. The CDR3, as DNA: TGTGCCAGCAGCGACCCCAGGGGGGCAGATACGCAGTATTTT.

In its sample, this clone was seen once. The chain recombines TRBV27 with TRBJ2-7; the D is unclear. The V gene lost 6 bases and the J gene lost 6 bases, with 21 bases spanning the gap. Germline V CDR1 and CDR2: MNHEY, SMNVEV (reference sequence). This CDR3 has 15 amino acids. The CDR3: CASRSAERSYSEQYF. The CDR3 nucleotides are TGTGCCAGCAGGTCGGCAGAGAGGTCCTACTCCGAGCAGTACTTC.

This sequence joins TRBV28 and TRBJ2-3, with TRBD1 as a possible D gene (5 bases). The CDR3 is made up of 16 amino acids. Trimming left V 2 bases short and J 2 bases short, with 14 bases between. CDR1 MDHEN and CDR2 SYDVKM come from the germline V gene. The CDR3 sequence is CASSLLAGSDTDTQYF. The CDR3, as DNA: TGTGCCAGCAGTTTACTGGCAGGGTCGGACACAGATACGCAGTATTTT. The full variable domain, completed using reference TRBV28 and TRBJ2-3, is DVKVTQSSRYLVKRTGEKVFLECVQDMDHENMFWYRQDPGLGLRLIYFSYDVKMKEKGDIPEGYSVSREKKERFSLILESASTNQTSMYLCASSLLAGSDTDTQYFGPGTRLTVL.

The genes are TRBV15 and TRBJ2-5; TRBD2 matches 9 bases. V lost 1 base to trimming and J lost 2 bases; unmatched junction nucleotides: 2. This CDR3 has 15 residues. Per germline, CDR1 LNHNV and CDR2 YYDKDF (reference sequence). The CDR3 nucleotides read TGTGCCACCAGCAGAGTAGCGGGGGTTCAAGAGACCCAGTACTTC. Protein sequence: CATSRVAGVQETQYF.

V is TRBV29-1 and J is TRBJ1-5; 7 nucleotides match TRBD1. Per the germline V gene, CDR1 is SQVTM and CDR2 is ANQGSEA. The V and J ends lost 6 bases and 7 bases, in that order; junction bases with no gene match: 15. The CDR3 sequence is 15 residues long. In DNA form, the CDR3 reads TGCAGCGTAACCTATGGGACAGATCGAGTCCAGCCCCAGCATTTT. Translating gives CSVTYGTDRVQPQHF.